This T cell receptor beta chain was identified in a study of T cell responses to AZD1222 COVID-19 vaccine. Repertoires were generated with immunoSEQ multiplex PCR, while TCRdb's copy carries only in-frame clones and drops some. The sample contains 95,000 to 150,000 clones, about 90% of which appear only once. A note on this clone: As yet, its antigen is unknown.

CDR1 SGHRS and CDR2 YFSETQ come from the germline V gene. V lost 3 bases to trimming and J lost 6 bases; unmatched junction nucleotides: 5. The CDR3 has 15 amino acids. Points from the study as a whole: CD4 TCRs associated with vaccination spanned spike, dominating at 160-218 and 743-854. Repertoires were collected only later (after the peak T cell response had occurred).

This specimen was peripheral blood, taken on day 0 of AZD1222 vaccination. This chain uses TRBV5-1 with TRBJ1-5; 11 positions match TRBD1. This receptor was identified in an adult in good health. The CDR3 bases are TGCGCCAGCAGCTGGGGGGACAGGGGGAGTCAGCCCCAGCATTTT. This translates into CASSWGDRGSQPQHF.